This T cell receptor beta chain came from a study of a mutant IDH1 vaccine in newly diagnosed glioma. About the research overall: Investigators started vaccination 4-6 weeks after radiotherapy alone, or with temozolomide cycles. The therapy given earlier, which was standard therapy, consisted of radiotherapy, temozolomide, or both, and most of the patients received both.

On this clone itself: The antigen remains unidentified.

This CDR3 comprises 13 residues. Germline CDR1 is KGHSH and CDR2 is LQKENI. V was pared by 5 bases and J by 3 bases, with 11 bases between. Generated by immunoSEQ multiplex PCR, the TCRdb table keeps only in-frame clones and is missing some. Of about 21,000 clones in the sample, nearly 90% are singletons; the top ten hold 4.5% to 6%. Sample time point: week 11, during vaccination. Vaccinated patients received 300 ug of mutant IDH1 20-mer peptide per dose, with topical imiquimod. The input for sequencing was PBMCs, taken from a glioma patient whose treatment included an IDH1 peptide vaccine. J is TRBJ2-7 and V is TRBV18; either TRBD1 or TRBD2 may supply D (5 bases each). The receptor was derived from a woman in her thirties or forties with glioma. CDR3 bases: TGTGCCAGCTCAGAGGGGTCCCGCTACGAGCAGTACTTC. Translating it yields CASSEGSRYEQYF.